Sequencing of this TCR beta chain was carried out in a study of blood T cell repertoires in COVID-19. Study-level information: The study drew acute and convalescent COVID-19 samples from the United States, Italy and Spain. From T cells, B-cell-depleted T cells, or PBMCs came the material, which was cDNA or gDNA.

There are 15 residues in the CDR3. Trimming left V 3 bases short and J 7 bases short, with 17 bases between. Germline lookup yields CDR1 KGHDR and CDR2 SFDVKD. Original handling: How many nucleated cells were present was estimated from reference gene primer amplification. Repertoires were generated with immunoSEQ multiplex PCR, while TCRdb's copy carries only in-frame clones and drops some. V and J calls and clone size come straight from that table; D and trimming were deduced from the DNA. The sample shows 300,000 or so clones, more than 70% of them seen only once. Specimen: peripheral blood. This receptor was identified in a woman in her forties or fifties with acute or convalescent COVID-19. J is TRBJ1-2 and V is TRBV24-1, with D perhaps matching TRBD1 (6 bases). The CDR3 nucleotides read TGTGCCACCAGTGATCACACACAGGGAATCGGTGGCTACACCTTC. As protein: CATSDHTQGIGGYTF.